This T cell receptor (beta chain) was obtained from a study of beta chain features in type 1 diabetes. Overall study findings and caveats: VDJ junctions in type 1 diabetes patients carried more deletions and fewer insertions. TCRB repertoires of naive, central memory and Treg cells appeared more similar among patients than among healthy donors.

V dropped 4 bases and J dropped 0 bases, with 11 bases sitting between them. This CDR3 spans 15 amino acids. The germline gives CDR1 SGHNT, CDR2 YYREEE (reference sequence). Remarks on this clone: Antigen specificity is unknown.

Expressed TCRB transcripts were sequenced because the isolated RNA had all been reverse transcribed beforehand. Libraries were prepared by immunoSEQ multiplex PCR; TCRdb keeps only in-frame clonotypes and omits some of them. The table shows 680,000 or so clones, with roughly 15% occurring only once. Sequences were obtained from naive CD4+ T cells from blood. This clonotype was obtained from a man in his late teens or twenties in good health. The J gene is TRBJ2-1, the V gene TRBV5-4, with D uncertain. CDR3 protein: CASSQGTDSYNEQFF. In DNA form, the CDR3 reads TGTGCCAGCAGCCAAGGTACAGACTCCTACAATGAGCAGTTCTTC.